This T cell receptor beta chain is from a study of blood T cells in healthy people across ages. PCR was performed a second time for roughly 7 to 12 cycles using a sample-barcoded 5' primer and a J-beta primer mix. Each of the cDNA molecules was tagged by a template-switch adaptor with 12 random nucleotides. TCRdb called the 5' RACE reads again in MiXCR, with one record for every CDR3 protein. The repertoire holds some 1.1 million distinct CDR3 sequences, with roughly two fifths as singletons. CDR3 size: 15 residues. The germline gives CDR1 MNHEY, CDR2 SMNVEV (reference sequence). V was clipped by 6 bases and J by 5 bases, with 16 bases between them.

Sequencing was carried out using blood. The chain recombines TRBV27 with TRBJ1-4; D is possibly TRBD1 (6 bases). The clonotype comes from a man aged 18-30 years in good health. The CDR3 sequence: CASSTLGQINEKLFF. CDR3 nucleotides: TGTGCCAGCAGCACCCTAGGACAGATAAATGAAAAACTGTTTTTT.